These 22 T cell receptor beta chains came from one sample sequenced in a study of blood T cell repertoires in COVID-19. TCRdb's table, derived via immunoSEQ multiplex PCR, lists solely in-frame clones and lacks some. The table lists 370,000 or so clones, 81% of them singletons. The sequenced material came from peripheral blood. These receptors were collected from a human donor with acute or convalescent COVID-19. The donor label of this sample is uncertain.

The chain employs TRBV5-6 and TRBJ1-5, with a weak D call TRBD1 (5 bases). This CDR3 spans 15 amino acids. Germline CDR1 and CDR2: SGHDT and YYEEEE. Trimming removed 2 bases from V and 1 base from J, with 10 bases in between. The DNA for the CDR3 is TGTGCCAGCAGCTTTCAGGGTGGCAGCAATCAGCCCCAGCATTTT. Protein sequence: CASSFQGGSNQPQHF.

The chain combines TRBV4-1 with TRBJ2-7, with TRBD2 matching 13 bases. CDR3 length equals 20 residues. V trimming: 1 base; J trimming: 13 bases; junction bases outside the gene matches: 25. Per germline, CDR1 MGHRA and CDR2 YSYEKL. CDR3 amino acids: CASSQVTPNPGPTGLAGHYF. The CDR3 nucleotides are TGCGCCAGCAGCCAAGTAACCCCAAACCCGGGACCGACGGGACTAGCGGGACACTACTTC.

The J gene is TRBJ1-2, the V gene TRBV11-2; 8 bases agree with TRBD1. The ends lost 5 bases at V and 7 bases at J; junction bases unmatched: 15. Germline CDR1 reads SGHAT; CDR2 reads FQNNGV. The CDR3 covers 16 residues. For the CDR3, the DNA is TGTGCCAGCAGCCAGAGCAACAGTGGACAGGGTGTTGGCTACACCTTC. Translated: CASSQSNSGQGVGYTF.

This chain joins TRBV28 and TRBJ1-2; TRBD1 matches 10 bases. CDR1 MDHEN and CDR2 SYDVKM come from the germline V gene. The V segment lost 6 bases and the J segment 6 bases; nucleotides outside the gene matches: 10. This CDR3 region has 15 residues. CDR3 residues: CASRTFTGTGDGYTF. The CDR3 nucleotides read TGTGCCAGCAGAACCTTTACCGGGACAGGGGATGGCTACACCTTC.

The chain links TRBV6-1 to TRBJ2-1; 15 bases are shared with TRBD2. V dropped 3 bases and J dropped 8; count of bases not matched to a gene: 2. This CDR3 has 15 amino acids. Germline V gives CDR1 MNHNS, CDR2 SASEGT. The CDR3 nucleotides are TGTGCCAGCAGTGACGGGACTAGCGGGGGGTATGAGCAGTTCTTC. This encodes CASSDGTSGGYEQFF.

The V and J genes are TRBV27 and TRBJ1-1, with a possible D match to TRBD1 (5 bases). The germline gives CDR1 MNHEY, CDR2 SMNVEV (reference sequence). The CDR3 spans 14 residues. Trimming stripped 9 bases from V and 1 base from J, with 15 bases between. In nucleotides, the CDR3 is TGTGCCAGTCGAAACATCGACAGGAACACTGAAGCTTTCTTT. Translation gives CASRNIDRNTEAFF.

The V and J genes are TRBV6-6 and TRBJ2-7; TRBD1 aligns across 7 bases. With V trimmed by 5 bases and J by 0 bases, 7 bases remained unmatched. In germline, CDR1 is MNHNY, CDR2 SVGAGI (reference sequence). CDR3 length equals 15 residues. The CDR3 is CASSKGQASSYEQYF. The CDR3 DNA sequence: TGTGCCAGCAGTAAAGGACAGGCAAGCTCCTACGAGCAGTACTTC.

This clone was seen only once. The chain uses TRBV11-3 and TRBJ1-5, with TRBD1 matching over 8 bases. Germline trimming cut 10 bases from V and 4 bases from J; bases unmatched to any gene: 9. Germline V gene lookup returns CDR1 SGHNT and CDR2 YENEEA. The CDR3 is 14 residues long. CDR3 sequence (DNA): TGTGCCATACAACAGGACAGGGAAAATCAGCCCCAGCATTTT. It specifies CAIQQDRENQPQHF.

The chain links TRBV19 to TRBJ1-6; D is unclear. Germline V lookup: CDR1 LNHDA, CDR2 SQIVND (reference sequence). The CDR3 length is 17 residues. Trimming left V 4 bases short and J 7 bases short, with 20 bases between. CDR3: CASSNQRSFFLNSPLHF. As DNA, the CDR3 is TGTGCCAGTAGTAATCAGCGCAGCTTTTTCCTCAATTCACCCCTCCACTTT.

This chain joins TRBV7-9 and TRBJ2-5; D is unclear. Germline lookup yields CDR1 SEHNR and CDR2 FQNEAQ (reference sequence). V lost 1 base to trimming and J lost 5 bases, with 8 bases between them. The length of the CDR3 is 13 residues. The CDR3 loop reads CASSLEALETQYF. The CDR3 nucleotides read TGTGCCAGCAGCTTAGAAGCTCTCGAGACCCAGTACTTC.

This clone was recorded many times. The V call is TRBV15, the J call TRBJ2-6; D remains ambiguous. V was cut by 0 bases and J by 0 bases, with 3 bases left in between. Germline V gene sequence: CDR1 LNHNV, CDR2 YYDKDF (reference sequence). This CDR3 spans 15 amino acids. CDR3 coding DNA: TGTGCCACCAGCAGAGACAACTCTGGGGCCAACGTCCTGACTTTC. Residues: CATSRDNSGANVLTF.

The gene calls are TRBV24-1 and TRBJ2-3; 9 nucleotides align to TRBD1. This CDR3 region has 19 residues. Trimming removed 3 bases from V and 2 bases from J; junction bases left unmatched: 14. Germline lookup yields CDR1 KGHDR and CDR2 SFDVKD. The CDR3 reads CATSDPRDNRGRVTDTQYF. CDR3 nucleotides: TGTGCCACCAGTGATCCAAGAGATAACAGGGGGCGCGTCACAGATACGCAGTATTTT.

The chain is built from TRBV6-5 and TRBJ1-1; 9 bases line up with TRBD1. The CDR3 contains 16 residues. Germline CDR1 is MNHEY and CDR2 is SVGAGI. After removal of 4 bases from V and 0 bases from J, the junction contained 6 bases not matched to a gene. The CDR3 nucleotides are TGTGCCAGCAGTTCCGGGACAGGGCGTATGAACACTGAAGCTTTCTTT. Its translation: CASSSGTGRMNTEAFF.

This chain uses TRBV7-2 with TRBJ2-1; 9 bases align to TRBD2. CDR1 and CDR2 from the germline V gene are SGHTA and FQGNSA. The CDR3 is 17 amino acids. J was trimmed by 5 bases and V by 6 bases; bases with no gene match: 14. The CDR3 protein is CASRLYFQREDDNEQFF. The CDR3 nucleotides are TGTGCCAGCAGGTTGTATTTTCAGCGGGAGGATGACAATGAGCAGTTCTTC.

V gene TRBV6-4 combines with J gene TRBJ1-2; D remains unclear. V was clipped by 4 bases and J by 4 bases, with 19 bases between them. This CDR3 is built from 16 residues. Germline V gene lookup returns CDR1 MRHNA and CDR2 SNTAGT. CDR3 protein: CASSVGLWRESYGYTF. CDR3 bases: TGTGCCAGCAGTGTGGGATTGTGGCGGGAGAGCTATGGCTACACCTTC.

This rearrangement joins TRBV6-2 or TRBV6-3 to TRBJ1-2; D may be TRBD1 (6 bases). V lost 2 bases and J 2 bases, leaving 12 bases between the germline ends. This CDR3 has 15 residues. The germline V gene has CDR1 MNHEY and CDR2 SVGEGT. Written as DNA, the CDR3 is TGTGCCAGCAGTTACAAATTGGGGGCGAACTATGGCTACACCTTC. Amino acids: CASSYKLGANYGYTF.

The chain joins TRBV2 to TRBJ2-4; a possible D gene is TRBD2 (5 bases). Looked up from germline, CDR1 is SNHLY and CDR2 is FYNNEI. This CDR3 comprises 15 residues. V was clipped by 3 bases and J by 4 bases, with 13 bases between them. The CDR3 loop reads CASSDPGVSKNIQYF. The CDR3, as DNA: TGTGCCAGCAGTGACCCCGGGGTATCAAAAAACATTCAGTACTTC.

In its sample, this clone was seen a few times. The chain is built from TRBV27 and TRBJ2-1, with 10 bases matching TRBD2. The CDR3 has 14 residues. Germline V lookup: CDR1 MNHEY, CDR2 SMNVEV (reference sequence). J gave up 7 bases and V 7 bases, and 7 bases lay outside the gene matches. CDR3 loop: CASIPLAGVNEQFF. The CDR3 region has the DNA TGTGCCAGCATTCCCCTAGCGGGAGTGAATGAGCAGTTCTTC.

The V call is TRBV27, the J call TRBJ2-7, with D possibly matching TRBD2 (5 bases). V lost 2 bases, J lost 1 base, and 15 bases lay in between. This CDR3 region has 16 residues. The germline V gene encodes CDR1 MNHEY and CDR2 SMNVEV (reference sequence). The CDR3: CASSLTRGSVSYEQYF. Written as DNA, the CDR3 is TGTGCCAGCAGTTTAACTAGAGGGTCGGTGTCCTACGAGCAGTACTTC.

The CDR3 sequence is CSASSGDEAFF. CDR3 nucleotides: TGCAGTGCGTCGAGCGGTGATGAAGCTTTCTTT. This rearrangement joins TRBV20-1 to TRBJ1-1; D not resolved. This CDR3 has 11 residues. CDR1 is DFQATT, CDR2 SNEGSKA, per germline (reference sequence). V lost 6 bases to trimming and J lost 7 bases, with 12 bases between them.

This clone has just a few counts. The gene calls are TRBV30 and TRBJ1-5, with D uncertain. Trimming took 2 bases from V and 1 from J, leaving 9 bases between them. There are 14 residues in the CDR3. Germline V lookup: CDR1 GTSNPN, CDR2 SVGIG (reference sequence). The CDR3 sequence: CAWSFWASNQPQHF. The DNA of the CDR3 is TGTGCCTGGAGTTTCTGGGCCAGCAATCAGCCCCAGCATTTT. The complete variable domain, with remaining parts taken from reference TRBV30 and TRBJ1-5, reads SQTIHQWPATLVQPVGSPLSLECTVEGTSNPNLYWYRQAAGRGLQLLFYSVGIGQISSEVPQNLSASRPQDRQFILSSKKLLLSDSGFYLCAWSFWASNQPQHFGDGTRLSIL.

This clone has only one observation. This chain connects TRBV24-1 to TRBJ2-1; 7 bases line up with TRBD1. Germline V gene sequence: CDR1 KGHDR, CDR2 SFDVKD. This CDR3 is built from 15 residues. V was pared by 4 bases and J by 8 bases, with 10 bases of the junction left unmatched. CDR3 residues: CATSEAGGFNDEQFF. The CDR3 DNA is TGTGCCACCAGTGAGGCAGGGGGTTTTAACGATGAGCAGTTCTTC.